This T cell receptor beta chain was observed in a study of T-cell memory formation after mild COVID-19. Overall study context: Most TCR clusters belonged to a single donor.

MiXCR was run by TCRdb on the 5' RACE reads, yielding one entry per CDR3 protein. The sample lists about 350,000 distinct CDR3 sequences; about 20% were seen once. This CDR3 region has 15 residues. V lost 6 bases and J lost 1; bases outside the gene matches: 9. Germline loops: CDR1 DFQATT, CDR2 SNEGSKA (reference sequence). The study, taken as a whole, reports: Mainly CM and EM harbored the contracting CD4+ clones; mainly EMRA harbored the CD8+ ones. Clones contracting over day 15 to 85 were CD4/CD8 balanced, with later expanders leaning CD4+. Pre-infection memory harbored some responding clones, suggesting cross-reactive memory joined.

This clonotype was recorded a few times. Its antigen remains unidentified. The TCR comes from a man aged 18-30 years who had mild COVID-19 (a few samples of this study predate the infection). Cell type and time point are not known. Sequenced: PBMCs or a T cell subset sorted from them (not recorded which). The V and J genes are TRBV20-1 and TRBJ2-3; TRBD2 agrees at 8 bases. CDR3 DNA sequence: TGCAGTGCCTCCGGGGGGGATCCGGGCACAGATACGCAGTATTTT. Translation gives CSASGGDPGTDTQYF.